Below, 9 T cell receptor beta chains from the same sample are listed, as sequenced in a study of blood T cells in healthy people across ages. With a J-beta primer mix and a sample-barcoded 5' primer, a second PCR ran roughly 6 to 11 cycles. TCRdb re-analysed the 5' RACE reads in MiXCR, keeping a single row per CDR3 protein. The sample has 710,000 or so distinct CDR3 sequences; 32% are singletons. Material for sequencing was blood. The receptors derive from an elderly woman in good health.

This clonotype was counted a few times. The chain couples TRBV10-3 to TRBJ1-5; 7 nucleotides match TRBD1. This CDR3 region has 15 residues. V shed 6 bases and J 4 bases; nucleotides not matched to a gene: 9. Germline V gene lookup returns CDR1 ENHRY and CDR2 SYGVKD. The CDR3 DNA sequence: TGTGCCATCAGCTGGGGGGCAGGGGGGAATCAGCCCCAGCATTTT. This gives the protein CAISWGAGGNQPQHF.

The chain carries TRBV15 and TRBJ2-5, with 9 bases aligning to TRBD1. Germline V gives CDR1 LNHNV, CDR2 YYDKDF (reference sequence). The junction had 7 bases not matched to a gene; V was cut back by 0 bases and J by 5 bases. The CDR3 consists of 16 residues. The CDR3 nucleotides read TGTGCCACCAGCAGAGATAGGACAGGGGAAGGGGAGACCCAGTACTTC. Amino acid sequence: CATSRDRTGEGETQYF.

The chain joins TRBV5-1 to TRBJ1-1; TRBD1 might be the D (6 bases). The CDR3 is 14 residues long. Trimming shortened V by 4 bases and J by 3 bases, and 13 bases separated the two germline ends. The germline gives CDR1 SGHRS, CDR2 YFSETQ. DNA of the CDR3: TGCGCCAGCAGCCGGGACACACATTACACTGAAGCTTTCTTT. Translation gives CASSRDTHYTEAFF.

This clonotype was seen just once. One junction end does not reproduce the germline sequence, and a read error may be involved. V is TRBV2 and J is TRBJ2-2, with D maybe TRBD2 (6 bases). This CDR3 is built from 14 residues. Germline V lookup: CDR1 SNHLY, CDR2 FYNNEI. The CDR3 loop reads CASREEGGIGELFF. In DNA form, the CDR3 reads TGTGCCAGCAGGGAAGAGGGAGGCATCGGGGAGCTGTTTTTT. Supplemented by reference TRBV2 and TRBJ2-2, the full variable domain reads EPEVTQTPSHQVTQMGQEVILRCVPISNHLYFYWYRQILGQKVEFLVSFYNNEISEKSEIFDDQFSVERPDGSNFTLKIRSTKLEDSAMYFCASREEGGIGELFFGEGSRLTVL.

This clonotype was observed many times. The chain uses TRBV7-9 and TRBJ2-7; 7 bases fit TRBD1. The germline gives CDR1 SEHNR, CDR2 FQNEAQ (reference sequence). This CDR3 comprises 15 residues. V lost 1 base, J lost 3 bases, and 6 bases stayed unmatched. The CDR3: CASSLGRDRYYEQYF. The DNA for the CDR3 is TGTGCCAGCAGCTTAGGAAGGGACAGATACTACGAGCAGTACTTC.

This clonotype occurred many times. The CDR3 bases are TGTGCCAGCAGCGTGGGACCGGGACAGGGTAAAGAGACCCAGTACTTC. Protein product: CASSVGPGQGKETQYF. This sequence joins TRBV9 and TRBJ2-5, with 9 bases identical to TRBD1. V lost 2 bases and J lost 3; bases outside the gene matches: 8. The CDR3 length is 16 residues. The germline V gene has CDR1 SGDLS and CDR2 YYNGEE.

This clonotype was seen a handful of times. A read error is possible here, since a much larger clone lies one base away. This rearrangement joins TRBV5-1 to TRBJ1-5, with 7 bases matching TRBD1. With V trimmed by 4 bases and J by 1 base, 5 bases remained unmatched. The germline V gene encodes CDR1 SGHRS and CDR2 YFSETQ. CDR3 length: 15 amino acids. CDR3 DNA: TGCGCCAGCAGCGTAACAGGGGAGAGCAATCAGCCCCAGCATTTT. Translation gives CASSVTGESNQPQHF. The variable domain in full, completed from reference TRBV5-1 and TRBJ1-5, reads KAGVTQTPRYLIKTRGQQVTLSCSPISGHRSVSWYQQTPGQGLQFLFEYFSETQRNKGNFPGRFSGRQFSNSRSEMNVSTLELGDSALYLCASSVTGESNQPQHFGDGTRLSIL.

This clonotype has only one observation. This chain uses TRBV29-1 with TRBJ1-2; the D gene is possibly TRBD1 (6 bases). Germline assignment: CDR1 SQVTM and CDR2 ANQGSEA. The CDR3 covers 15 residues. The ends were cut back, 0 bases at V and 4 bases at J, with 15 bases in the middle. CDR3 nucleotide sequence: TGCAGCGTTGAAGATATGATAGGACAGAGCTATGGCTACACCTTC. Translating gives CSVEDMIGQSYGYTF.

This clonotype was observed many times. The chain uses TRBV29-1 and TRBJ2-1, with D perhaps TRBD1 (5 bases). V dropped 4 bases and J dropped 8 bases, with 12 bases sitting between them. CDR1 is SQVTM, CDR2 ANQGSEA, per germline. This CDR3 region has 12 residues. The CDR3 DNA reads TGCAGCGTTGTCCCTGACAGTTATGAGCAGTTCTTC. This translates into CSVVPDSYEQFF.